The 26 T cell receptor beta chains below come from one sample, sequenced in a study of CD8 T cells in ankylosing spondylitis. TCRdb independently ran MiXCR on the 5' RACE reads; one entry per CDR3 protein. This table holds some 450,000 distinct CDR3 sequences, 17% found once. These receptors have no identified antigens. General study findings and limits: Seven to nine highly homologous variants formed a TCR beta motif that appeared characteristic of ankylosing spondylitis blood.

Sample: blood, either unsorted or a sorted T cell fraction (not recorded which). All receptors come from a male donor with ankylosing spondylitis.

V usage is TRBV6-1 and J usage is TRBJ2-5, with 12 bases matching TRBD2. Germline V gives CDR1 MNHNS, CDR2 SASEGT. V gave up 9 bases and J gave up 1 base; unmatched junction bases: 3. The CDR3 loop spans 14 amino acids. The CDR3 DNA reads TGTGCCAGTAGACTAGCGGGAGTCCAAGAGACCCAGTACTTC. It yields the protein CASRLAGVQETQYF.

This clonotype was counted between two and nine times. The rearrangement links TRBV6-5 to TRBJ2-7; 7 nucleotides line up with TRBD1. V lost 2 bases and J lost 0; bases outside the gene matches: 1. Germline V CDR1 and CDR2: MNHEY, SVGAGI. The CDR3 consists of 14 residues. The CDR3 protein is CASSYRDSSYEQYF. CDR3 nucleotides: TGTGCCAGCAGTTACCGGGACAGCTCCTACGAGCAGTACTTC.

In this sample, this clonotype turned up a few times. The chain has TRBV12-3 or TRBV12-4 and TRBJ1-5, with TRBD1 matching 8 bases. The V gene end was trimmed by 0 bases and the J gene end by 0 bases; junction bases not matched to a gene: 7. The CDR3 is made up of 18 amino acids. CDR3 DNA: TGTGCCAGCAGTTTAGCGCAAGGACAGGGTTTTAGCAATCAGCCCCAGCATTTT. Its translation: CASSLAQGQGFSNQPQHF.

The chain employs TRBV12-3 or TRBV12-4 and TRBJ1-4; D is possibly TRBD1 (6 bases). Deletions cut 11 bases from V and 2 bases from J, with 24 bases between. The CDR3 totals 17 residues. The CDR3 DNA reads as TGTGCCCGCTGTTTTAAAGGGGGGCCGAGGACTAATGAAAAACTGTTTTTT. Translated: CARCFKGGPRTNEKLFF.

The chain joins TRBV18 to TRBJ1-1; D unresolved. The V gene's germline CDR1 is KGHSH and CDR2 LQKENI. The CDR3 is 14 residues long. The V gene lost 4 bases and the J gene lost 3 bases, with 12 bases spanning the gap. The CDR3 coding sequence is TGTGCCAGCTCACTCATAATCCGGGACACTGAAGCTTTCTTT. It encodes CASSLIIRDTEAFF.

This clonotype was found many times. This chain joins TRBV11-2 and TRBJ2-7, with 12 bases matching TRBD1. Germline V gives CDR1 SGHAT, CDR2 FQNNGV. V was pared by 5 bases and J by 6 bases, with 8 bases of the junction left unmatched. The CDR3 contains 15 residues. The CDR3 DNA is TGTGCCAGCAGCCCTCCGGGACAGGGGGCACGCGAGCAGTACTTC. This translates into CASSPPGQGAREQYF.

The J gene is TRBJ1-1, the V gene TRBV7-9; D ambiguous. The V end was cut by 5 bases, the J end by 0 bases, with 13 bases between. Per the germline V gene, CDR1 is SEHNR and CDR2 is FQNEAQ (reference sequence). This CDR3 contains 15 residues. In DNA form, the CDR3 reads TGTGCCAGCAGCCGGGCGGCGGGCATGAACACTGAAGCTTTCTTT. It specifies CASSRAAGMNTEAFF. Full variable domain (missing parts from reference TRBV7-9 and TRBJ1-1): DTGVSQNPRHKITKRGQNVTFRCDPISEHNRLYWYRQTLGQGPEFLTYFQNEAQLEKSRLLSDRFSAERPKGSFSTLEIQRTEQGDSAMYLCASSRAAGMNTEAFFGQGTRLTVV.

The J gene is TRBJ1-6, the V gene TRBV4-1, with a possible D match to TRBD1 (6 bases). Germline V gene data show CDR1 as MGHRA and CDR2 as YSYEKL. The ends were cut back, 4 bases at V and 5 bases at J, with 9 bases in the middle. This CDR3 region has 14 residues. The CDR3 loop is CASSRPGDNSPLHF. CDR3 DNA: TGCGCCAGCAGCCGACCAGGGGATAATTCACCCCTCCACTTT.

The V gene is TRBV13, the J gene TRBJ2-2, with D maybe TRBD2 (6 bases). The V end was cut by 0 bases, the J end by 1 base, with 18 bases between. The CDR3 runs 19 residues. Germline V gives CDR1 PRHDT, CDR2 FYEKMQ (reference sequence). In nucleotides, the CDR3 is TGTGCCAGCAGCTTAGGGTCGCGCCCCGGGGGTCAGAACACCGGGGAGCTGTTTTTT. This encodes CASSLGSRPGGQNTGELFF.

This clonotype is a singleton in its sample. The V and J genes are TRBV12-3 or TRBV12-4 and TRBJ1-4; D gene ambiguous. This CDR3 has 14 residues. Trimming stripped 3 bases from V and 5 bases from J, with 10 bases between. The CDR3 sequence: CASSFNSPNEKLFF. CDR3 DNA sequence: TGTGCCAGCAGTTTTAACAGCCCAAATGAAAAACTGTTTTTT.

The chain is built from TRBV2 and TRBJ2-7; the D gene is possibly TRBD2 (7 bases). CDR1 is SNHLY and CDR2 is FYNNEI in the germline V gene. The V gene lost 6 bases and the J gene lost 3 bases, with 12 bases spanning the gap. The CDR3 spans 13 residues. The CDR3 region is CASSTGTIYEQYF. In nucleotides, the CDR3 is TGTGCCAGCAGCACAGGGACTATCTACGAGCAGTACTTC.

The table lists this clonotype with a few counts. The chain uses TRBV19 and TRBJ2-7, with 9 bases lining up with TRBD1. After removal of 8 bases from V and 4 bases from J, the junction contained 6 bases not matched to a gene. The germline V gene encodes CDR1 LNHDA and CDR2 SQIVND (reference sequence). The length of the CDR3 is 13 residues. The CDR3 region is CASRRGQGYEQYF. The CDR3, as DNA: TGTGCCAGTCGTCGGGGACAGGGTTACGAGCAGTACTTC.

This clonotype was seen more than once but under ten times. J is TRBJ1-4 and V is TRBV6-2 or TRBV6-3, with no clear D. Trimming removed 8 bases from V and 7 bases from J, with 8 bases in between. The V gene's germline CDR1 is MNHEY and CDR2 SVGEGT. The CDR3 sequence is 11 residues long. CDR3 nucleotide sequence: TGTGCCAGCGGAGGAAGTGAAAAACTGTTTTTT. Translated: CASGGSEKLFF.

The rearrangement joins TRBV12-3 or TRBV12-4 to TRBJ2-7; 13 bases line up with TRBD2. With 6 bases clipped from V and 9 bases from J, the junction kept 11 bases outside the gene matches. The CDR3 runs 15 residues. In DNA form, the CDR3 reads TGTGCCAGCAGACCGGGACTAGCGGGGCCTACACGGCAGTACTTC. It specifies CASRPGLAGPTRQYF.

The V gene is TRBV4-1, the J gene TRBJ2-7, with TRBD2 matching over 12 bases. The germline V gene encodes CDR1 MGHRA and CDR2 YSYEKL. The CDR3 has 15 amino acids. The ends lost 0 bases at V and 6 bases at J; junction bases unmatched: 3. The CDR3: CASSQDASGGGEQYF. CDR3 nucleotide sequence: TGCGCCAGCAGCCAAGATGCTAGCGGGGGGGGCGAGCAGTACTTC.

This clonotype has at least ten counts. This chain connects TRBV21-1 to TRBJ2-1; TRBD2 is taken as the D call from the table, unchecked against the DNA. TRBV21-1 is a known pseudogene. CDR3 length: 19 amino acids. The CDR3 DNA follows: TGTGCCAGCAGCAAAGGGGCGAGGACTAGCGGGGGGGCAATGGATGAGCAGTTCTTC. Its translation is CASSKGARTSGGAMDEQFF.

This clonotype was found many times. This chain links TRBV5-6 with TRBJ1-3, with D maybe TRBD1 (6 bases). Trimming cost V 0 bases and J 10 bases, with 8 bases left between them. From germline, CDR1 is SGHDT and CDR2 YYEEEE. The CDR3 contains 12 residues. The CDR3 nucleotides read TGTGCCAGCAGCTTGGAGAGGGGGACCATATATTTT. This gives the protein CASSLERGTIYF. Looking up the rest from reference TRBV5-6 and TRBJ1-3 gives the full variable domain: DAGVTQSPTHLIKTRGQQVTLRCSPKSGHDTVSWYQQALGQGPQFIFQYYEEEERQRGNFPDRFSGHQFPNYSSELNVNALLLGDSALYLCASSLERGTIYFGEGSWLTVV.

This clonotype was seen only a few times. The chain is built from TRBV20-1 and TRBJ2-1; 14 bases are shared with TRBD2. Germline trimming cut 4 bases from V and 0 bases from J; bases unmatched to any gene: 11. The CDR3 has 19 residues. Germline values: CDR1 DFQATT, CDR2 SNEGSKA (reference sequence). CDR3 residues: CSATPGTSGSTYSYNEQFF. DNA for the CDR3: TGCAGTGCTACCCCCGGGACTAGCGGGAGTACGTACTCCTACAATGAGCAGTTCTTC.

This clonotype was found a few times. DNA for the CDR3: TGTGCCAGCAGCCTCACCCAGGGGGGCAAGACCCAGTACTTC. This sequence encodes CASSLTQGGKTQYF. V usage is TRBV3-1 and J usage is TRBJ2-5; D possibly corresponds to TRBD1 (7 bases). Between the trimmed V and J ends, which lost 4 bases and 6 bases, there was a span of 15 bases. CDR1 is LGHDT, CDR2 YNNKEL, per germline (reference sequence). The CDR3 length is 14 residues.

The chain is built from TRBV5-1 and TRBJ2-1, with 11 bases fitting TRBD1. From germline, CDR1 is SGHRS and CDR2 YFSETQ. Trimming at V came to 4 bases and at J to 6 bases, leaving 9 bases not matched to a gene. This CDR3 has 16 residues. CDR3 in DNA: TGCGCCAGCAGCACCGCCGGGACAGGGGGTTTCAATGAGCAGTTCTTC. Translated: CASSTAGTGGFNEQFF.

The rearrangement links TRBV20-1 to TRBJ2-5; the match to TRBD1 covers 10 bases. CDR3 length: 14 amino acids. V was pared by 5 bases and J by 5 bases, with 8 bases of the junction left unmatched. Germline V gene data show CDR1 as DFQATT and CDR2 as SNEGSKA (reference sequence). The CDR3 DNA reads as TGCAGTGCTCCGCCGACAGGGGGCCTCGAGACCCAGTACTTC. This translates into CSAPPTGGLETQYF.

The chain is built from TRBV5-1 and TRBJ1-2, with 9 bases identical to TRBD1. The germline V gene has CDR1 SGHRS and CDR2 YFSETQ. The CDR3 loop spans 13 amino acids. V lost 4 bases and J lost 8; bases outside the gene matches: 6. CDR3 sequence reads: CASSLGQGEGYTF. In DNA, the CDR3 is TGCGCCAGCAGCCTGGGACAGGGTGAGGGCTACACCTTC.

This rearrangement joins TRBV7-9 to TRBJ2-6; TRBD2 is a possible D gene (5 bases). V was clipped by 7 bases and J by 0 bases, with 13 bases between them. The CDR3 loop spans 16 amino acids. Germline CDR1 and CDR2: SEHNR and FQNEAQ (reference sequence). The CDR3: CASNPFGDSGANVLTF. The CDR3 DNA follows: TGTGCCAGCAATCCCTTCGGGGACTCTGGGGCCAACGTCCTGACTTTC.

There are a few counts of this clonotype. This chain uses TRBV12-3 or TRBV12-4 with TRBJ1-4; D is undetermined. There are 12 residues in the CDR3. Trimming cost V 8 bases and J 8 bases, with 12 bases left between them. The CDR3 here is CASSSNEEKLFF. DNA of the CDR3: TGTGCCAGCTCCTCTAACGAAGAAAAACTGTTTTTT.

The chain is built from TRBV7-9 and TRBJ2-1; 12 nucleotides agree with TRBD2. This CDR3 region has 15 residues. Germline CDR1 reads SEHNR; CDR2 reads FQNEAQ (reference sequence). Germline trimming cut 4 bases from V and 10 bases from J; bases unmatched to any gene: 8. The CDR3: CASSSSSGGAGEQFF. The CDR3 coding sequence is TGTGCCAGCAGCTCCTCTAGCGGGGGGGCCGGGGAGCAGTTCTTC.

This clonotype was counted a few times. The rearrangement uses TRBV9 and TRBJ2-5; tentatively, D is TRBD2 (7 bases). CDR3 length: 17 residues. Germline values: CDR1 SGDLS, CDR2 YYNGEE. Trimming removed 4 bases at V and 4 bases at J, with 23 bases between. The CDR3 bases are TGTGCCAGCAGCCACAACGCGGGGGCAAAGAACAGAGAGACCCAGTACTTC. Translated: CASSHNAGAKNRETQYF. Using reference TRBV9 and TRBJ2-5 for the parts outside the CDR3, the full variable domain is DSGVTQTPKHLITATGQRVTLRCSPRSGDLSVYWYQQSLDQGLQFLIQYYNGEERAKGNILERFSAQQFPDLHSELNLSSLELGDSALYFCASSHNAGAKNRETQYFGPGTRLLVL.